Described below is a single T cell receptor beta chain sequence and its context. The antigen is not known. This entry comes from a study of long-term antiretroviral therapy in people with HIV. Version v3.0 of the immunoSEQ assay was performed at survey level. Repertoires were generated with immunoSEQ multiplex PCR, while TCRdb's copy carries only in-frame clones and drops some. The table lists under 40,000 clones, 80% to 90% of them singletons. Study-wide findings and caveats: Clones that had undergone expansion before ART dominated the repertoire at all time points. Diversity increased after ART yet remained lower than in transplant donor controls.

This TCR was sampled from a woman under 40 with HIV. The sequences come from unsorted PBMCs, collected just over 2.7 years before starting antiretroviral therapy.

The CDR3 spells CASSLAGGGLNEQFF. DNA for the CDR3: TGTGCCAGCAGCTTGGCGGGGGGGGGATTGAATGAGCAGTTCTTC. This chain links TRBV5-4 with TRBJ2-1; 8 nucleotides agree with TRBD2. This CDR3 contains 15 residues. V lost 0 bases to trimming and J lost 7 bases; unmatched junction nucleotides: 6. Germline V CDR1 and CDR2: SGHNT, YYREEE (reference sequence).